The T cell receptor beta chain described here comes from a study of cytomegalovirus exposure and HLA in healthy donors. Study details: Later, an analysis reported that the 120 or so validation repertoires had used the same platform as the roughly 700 first-cohort repertoires. Study-level findings and limits: Rarity marked most TCR sequences, yet some public TCRs occurred in many donors. The TCR clusters that emerged in the first cohort tended, a later analysis found, to co-occur in the 120 or so validation repertoires. Among TCR beta chains, those listed as cytomegalovirus-associated numbered 164.

Concerning this clone: Antigen specificity is unknown.

Using immunoSEQ multiplex PCR, the repertoire was profiled, and TCRdb retains in-frame clones only, with some absent. The sample has around 190,000 clones; about 85% are singletons. Unmatched junction bases numbered 8, after V lost 8 bases and J lost 4 bases. CDR1 and CDR2 from the germline V gene are LNHNV and YYDKDF (reference sequence). The CDR3 length is 15 residues. The rearrangement uses TRBV15 and TRBJ1-6, with TRBD1 matching over 7 bases. This TCR was sampled from a man aged 18-30 years in good health and CMV-seropositive. Sequencing was carried out using PBMCs. DNA of the CDR3: TGTGCCACCGCCCCCGGGACAGAATATAATTCACCCCTCCACTTT. Its translation is CATAPGTEYNSPLHF.